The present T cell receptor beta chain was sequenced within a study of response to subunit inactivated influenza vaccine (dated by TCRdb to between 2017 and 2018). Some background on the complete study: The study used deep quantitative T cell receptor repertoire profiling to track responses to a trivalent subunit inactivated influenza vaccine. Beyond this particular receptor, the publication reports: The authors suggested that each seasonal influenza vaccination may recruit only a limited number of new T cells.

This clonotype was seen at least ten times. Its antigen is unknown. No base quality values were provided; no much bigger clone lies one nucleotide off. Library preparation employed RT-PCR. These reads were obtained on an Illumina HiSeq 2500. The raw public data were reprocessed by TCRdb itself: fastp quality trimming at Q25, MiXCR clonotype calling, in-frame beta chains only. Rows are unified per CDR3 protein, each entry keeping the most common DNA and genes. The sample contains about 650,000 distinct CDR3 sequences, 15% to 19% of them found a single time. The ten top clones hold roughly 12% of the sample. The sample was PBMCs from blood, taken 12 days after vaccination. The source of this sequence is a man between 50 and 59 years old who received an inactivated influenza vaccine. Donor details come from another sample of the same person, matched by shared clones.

The sequenced DNA: TGTGCCAGCAGTTACATCGCAGGGTCCAATGAGCAGTTCTTC. Its protein reads: CASSYIAGSNEQFF. The sequence links TRBV6-2 or TRBV6-3 to TRBJ2-1; the best D guess is TRBD1, with 5 bases matching. CDR1 is given as MNHEY and CDR2 as SVGEGT, both from the germline V gene. Counted from cysteine to phenylalanine, this CDR3 has 14 amino acids. Only CDR3 DNA is held: 42 bases, read in frame from base 1. At the junction V is shortened by 2 bases and J by 6 bases, with 11 bases in between.